The T cell receptor (beta chain) under discussion was sequenced for a study of beta chain features in type 1 diabetes. Study at large: In all, 107,917,701 sorted cells from all samples were analyzed.

Expressed TCRB transcripts were sequenced, since all the RNA that had been isolated was reverse transcribed. Only in-frame clones appear in the TCRdb table, and some are missing; sequencing was by immunoSEQ multiplex PCR. The table records approximately 160,000 clones, approximately 9.1% of them present only once. About this clone: Its cognate antigen is unknown.

Study findings and constraints: Patients with type 1 diabetes carried fewer insertions and had more deletions at their VDJ junctions. In patients and controls equally, PCR might favor templates that are shorter.

A single heparinised draw of about 100 mL on average was taken per donor. The trim removed 2 bases at V and 1 base at J, leaving 8 bases unmatched. CDR1 GTSNPN and CDR2 SVGIG come from the germline V gene (reference sequence). This CDR3 comprises 15 residues. Input material: central memory CD4+ T cells from blood. This chain links TRBV30 with TRBJ2-7, with 7 bases matching TRBD1. This TCR came from a woman in her late teens or twenties in good health. This CDR3 is CAWSPAGGQSYEQYF. Written as DNA, the CDR3 is TGTGCCTGGAGTCCCGCTGGGGGACAGTCCTACGAGCAGTACTTC.